The 14 T cell receptor beta chains below were found in one sample sequenced in a study of blood T cell repertoires in COVID-19. TCRdb's copy holds only in-frame clones and misses some; the assay was immunoSEQ multiplex PCR. The sample lists 150,000 to 200,000 clones, about 88% occurring once. Specimen: peripheral blood. These receptor sequences come from a man between 60 and 75 years old with acute or convalescent COVID-19.

V gene TRBV5-5 combines with J gene TRBJ2-5; 9 bases fit TRBD1. The CDR3 has 15 amino acids. Germline V gene data show CDR1 as SGHKS and CDR2 as YYEKEE (reference sequence). Unmatched junction bases numbered 5, after V lost 0 bases and J lost 5 bases. In DNA, the CDR3 is TGTGCCAGCAGCTTGGACAGGGGGCTTTTGGAGACCCAGTACTTC. It yields the protein CASSLDRGLLETQYF.

The rearrangement joins TRBV18 to TRBJ2-7, with a tentative D call TRBD1 (5 bases). Germline V CDR1 and CDR2: KGHSH, LQKENI. The V and J ends lost 2 bases and 0 bases respectively, with 14 bases between them. The CDR3 extends over 16 amino acids. Here the CDR3 reads CASSPTAPDTSYEQYF. CDR3 sequence (DNA): TGTGCCAGCTCACCAACGGCCCCGGACACCTCCTACGAGCAGTACTTC.

J is TRBJ1-6 and V is TRBV12-5, with D maybe TRBD1 (5 bases). The ends were cut back, 1 base at V and 14 bases at J, with 6 bases in the middle. From germline, CDR1 is LGHNT and CDR2 FRNRAP. This CDR3 is built from 11 residues. DNA of the CDR3: TGTGCTAGTGGTTTGGGGACATCCCTCCACTTT. This gives the protein CASGLGTSLHF. Together with reference TRBV12-5 and TRBJ1-6, the CDR3 gives the full variable domain: DARVTQTPRHKVTEMGQEVTMRCQPILGHNTVFWYRQTMMQGLELLAYFRNRAPLDDSGMPKDRFSAEMPDATLATLKIQPSEPRDSAVYFCASGLGTSLHFGNGTRLTVT.

This chain uses TRBV10-3 with TRBJ2-2, with 8 bases aligning to TRBD2. Germline V gene lookup returns CDR1 ENHRY and CDR2 SYGVKD. The CDR3 spans 15 residues. The J segment lost 4 bases and the V segment lost 4 bases, leaving 5 bases of the junction unmatched. The CDR3 sequence is CAISGGREGTGELFF. In DNA form, the CDR3 reads TGTGCCATCAGTGGGGGACGGGAGGGCACCGGGGAGCTGTTTTTT.

This clone has only one observation. The rearrangement links TRBV12-3 or TRBV12-4 to TRBJ1-1; the D is unclear. V was clipped by 4 bases and J by 2 bases, with 5 bases between them. CDR3 length equals 12 residues. As DNA, the CDR3 is TGTGCCAGCAGTTCGGGAAACACTGAAGCTTTCTTT. Residues: CASSSGNTEAFF.

The chain employs TRBV7-6 and TRBJ2-7; 7 positions agree with TRBD1. CDR1 is SGHVS, CDR2 FNYEAQ, per germline. The CDR3 is made up of 16 amino acids. V was pared by 2 bases and J by 2 bases, with 9 bases of the junction left unmatched. The CDR3 loop is CASSLTGTADAYEQYF. In nucleotides, the CDR3 is TGTGCCAGCAGCTTAACAGGGACAGCGGATGCCTACGAGCAGTACTTC.

The sample holds one count of this clone. This rearrangement joins TRBV5-1 to TRBJ1-1; D is possibly TRBD1 (6 bases). Trimming took 4 bases from V and 6 from J, leaving 16 bases between them. From germline, CDR1 is SGHRS and CDR2 YFSETQ. The CDR3 length is 14 residues. The CDR3 bases are TGCGCCAGCAGCCTGGGACAAGAAGGCGCTGAAGCTTTCTTT. Translated, it gives CASSLGQEGAEAFF.

The chain has TRBV5-1 and TRBJ1-2, with 7 bases identical to TRBD1. The germline V gene has CDR1 SGHRS and CDR2 YFSETQ. CDR3 length: 15 residues. J lost 3 bases, V lost 0 bases, and 5 bases had no gene match. The CDR3 nucleotides are TGCGCCAGCAGCTTGGGTACAGGGGACTACTATGGCTACACCTTC. Protein sequence: CASSLGTGDYYGYTF.

As for this clone: The junction departs from germline at one end; a sequencing error may be responsible. The chain has TRBV7-9 and TRBJ1-2, with 12 positions matching TRBD1. CDR3 size: 15 residues. Germline V gives CDR1 SEHNR, CDR2 FQNEAQ (reference sequence). DNA of the CDR3: TGTGCCAGCAGCTTCGCCGGGACAGGGGGCGGTGGCCACACCTTC. The encoded protein is CASSFAGTGGGGHTF.

The J gene is TRBJ2-5, the V gene TRBV3-1 (or the pseudogene TRBV3-2); 8 nucleotides line up with TRBD1. V dropped 4 bases and J dropped 9; count of bases not matched to a gene: 4. The CDR3 has 12 residues. CDR1 and CDR2 (germline): LGHDT, YNNKEL (reference sequence). DNA for the CDR3: TGTGCCAGCAGCCCGGACAGGGAACCCCAGTACTTC. Translated, it gives CASSPDREPQYF.

The chain combines TRBV15 with TRBJ2-2; tentative D call: TRBD1 (6 bases). V lost 3 bases to trimming and J lost 5 bases, with 16 bases between them. CDR1 is LNHNV and CDR2 is YYDKDF in the germline V gene (reference sequence). The CDR3 is made up of 16 amino acids. The CDR3: CATSSPGQSQTGELFF. The CDR3 DNA is TGTGCCACCAGCAGCCCGGGACAATCCCAAACCGGGGAGCTGTTTTTT.

This clone was found once. The rearrangement uses TRBV5-6 and TRBJ1-3; maybe TRBD1 (6 bases). CDR1 and CDR2 (germline): SGHDT, YYEEEE. This CDR3 has 14 amino acids. V lost 3 bases and J 4 bases, leaving 11 bases between the germline ends. The DNA of the CDR3 is TGTGCCAGCAGCTGGTGGGGGCAAGGAAACACCATATATTTT. It encodes CASSWWGQGNTIYF.

The rearrangement joins TRBV2 to TRBJ1-5, with 8 bases fitting TRBD1. The germline V gene has CDR1 SNHLY and CDR2 FYNNEI. Germline trimming cut 1 base from V and 7 bases from J; bases unmatched to any gene: 3. The CDR3 extends over 14 amino acids. The CDR3 DNA reads TGTGCCAGCAGTGAAGACAGGGGGATGCAGCCCCAGCATTTT. Translation gives CASSEDRGMQPQHF.

The CDR3 sequence: CASSLSGGLNEQFF. The CDR3 DNA follows: TGTGCCAGCAGCTTAAGCGGGGGTCTGAATGAGCAGTTCTTC. J is TRBJ2-1 and V is TRBV7-3; 7 bases align to TRBD2. V lost 1 base to trimming and J lost 7 bases; unmatched junction nucleotides: 4. The germline gives CDR1 SGHTA, CDR2 FQGTGA. CDR3 length: 14 residues.